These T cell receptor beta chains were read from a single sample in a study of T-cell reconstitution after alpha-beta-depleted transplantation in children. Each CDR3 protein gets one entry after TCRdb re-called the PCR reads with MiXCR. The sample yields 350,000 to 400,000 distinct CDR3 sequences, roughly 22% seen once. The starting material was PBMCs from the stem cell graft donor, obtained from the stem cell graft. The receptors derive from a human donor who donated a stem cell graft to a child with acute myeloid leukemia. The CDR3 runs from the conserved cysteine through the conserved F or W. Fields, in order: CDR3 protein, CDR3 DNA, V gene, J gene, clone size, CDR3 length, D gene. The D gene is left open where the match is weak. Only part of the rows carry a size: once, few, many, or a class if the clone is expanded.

CASSATHRGGELFF,TGTGCCAGCAGTGCCACTCACCGGGGAGGGGAGCTGTTTTTT,TRBV12-3/TRBV12-4,TRBJ2-2,many,14,.
CSARARLAGSSYEQYF,TGCAGTGCTAGAGCACGACTAGCGGGGAGCTCCTACGAGCAGTACTTC,TRBV20-1,TRBJ2-7,many,16,TRBD2
CASSFGAMNTEAFF,TGTGCCAGCAGTTTCGGGGCGATGAACACTGAAGCTTTCTTT,TRBV12-3/TRBV12-4,TRBJ1-1,many,14,.
CASSPVWGNEQFF,TGTGCCAGCTCACCAGTCTGGGGCAATGAGCAGTTCTTC,TRBV18,TRBJ2-1,many,13,.
CASSEGHGNYEQYF,TGTGCCAGCAGCGAAGGACACGGAAACTACGAGCAGTACTTC,TRBV9,TRBJ2-7,few,14,.
CSATDGRIGNEQFF,TGCAGTGCTACCGATGGGAGAATAGGCAATGAGCAGTTCTTC,TRBV20-1,TRBJ2-1,many,14,.
CASSAGTSTDTQNF,TGTGCCAGCAGCGCCGGGACTAGCACAGATACGCAGAATTTT,TRBV9,TRBJ2-3,.,14,TRBD2
CASSSGAGSNQPQHF,TGTGCCAGCAGCAGCGGGGCGGGCAGCAATCAGCCCCAGCATTTT,TRBV12-3/TRBV12-4,TRBJ1-5,.,15,.
CASSFRDTDTDTQYF,TGCGCCAGCAGCTTCAGGGACACCGACACAGATACGCAGTATTTT,TRBV5-1,TRBJ2-3,few,15,.
CASSLGTGTVRELFF,TGTGCCAGCAGCTTGGGAACAGGGACGGTCCGGGAGCTGTTTTTT,TRBV7-2,TRBJ2-2,few,15,.
CSARAPVDNEQFF,TGCAGTGCTAGAGCCCCCGTGGACAATGAGCAGTTCTTC,TRBV20-1,TRBJ2-1,few,13,.
CASSQGADQGTEAFF,TGTGCCAGCAGCCAAGGGGCAGACCAGGGCACTGAAGCTTTCTTT,TRBV3-1,TRBJ1-1,.,15,.